These T cell receptor beta chains were read from a single sample in a study of blood T cell repertoires in COVID-19. TCRdb keeps only in-frame clones here, not all; method: immunoSEQ multiplex PCR. This table has hundreds of thousands of clones, about 88% appearing once. Sequences were obtained from PBMCs or T cells enriched from blood (not recorded which). The receptors come from a woman aged 18 to 35 who had been exposed to COVID-19. Both conserved end residues are part of each CDR3. D genes are given only for firm matches.

j_call,d_call,v_call,cdr3_aa,cdr3_nt
TRBJ2-5,.,TRBV3-1/TRBV3-2,CASSAASAQYF,TGTGCCAGCAGCGCGGCCAGTGCGCAGTACTTC
TRBJ1-5,TRBD1,TRBV6-2/TRBV6-3,CASSYFGTGSQPQHF,TGTGCCAGCAGTTACTTCGGGACAGGGAGTCAGCCCCAGCATTTT
TRBJ2-7,.,TRBV30,CATRLGGEGYEQYF,TGTGCGACCCGCTTGGGGGGAGAAGGCTACGAGCAGTACTTC
TRBJ2-7,TRBD2,TRBV7-9,CASSSTSGSLSYEQYF,TGTGCCAGCAGTTCGACTAGCGGGAGCCTCTCCTACGAGCAGTACTTC
TRBJ2-3,TRBD2,TRBV29-1,CSVELIPGLAPLSHSTDTQYF,TGCAGCGTTGAACTGATTCCGGGACTAGCCCCGTTGAGCCACTCCACAGATACGCAGTATTTT
TRBJ1-3,.,TRBV4-3,CASSQEGQGNTIYF,TGCGCCAGCAGCCAAGAGGGTCAGGGGAACACCATATATTTT
TRBJ1-5,TRBD1,TRBV19,CASSGDRAQPQHF,TGTGCCAGTAGTGGGGACAGGGCACAGCCCCAGCATTTT
TRBJ2-1,TRBD1,TRBV6-4,CASSDSIGQDGLYNEQFF,TGTGCCAGCAGTGACTCGATAGGACAGGACGGTTTGTACAATGAGCAGTTCTTC
TRBJ1-2,TRBD1,TRBV7-9,CASSLEQGSGYTF,TGTGCCAGCAGCTTAGAACAGGGGTCTGGCTACACCTTC
TRBJ2-1,TRBD2,TRBV2,CASMSSGVYNEQFF,TGTGCCAGCATGAGTAGCGGGGTGTACAATGAGCAGTTCTTC
TRBJ2-7,TRBD2,TRBV10-3,CAISEPLAGRAYEQYF,TGTGCCATCAGTGAGCCCCTAGCGGGTCGTGCCTACGAGCAGTACTTC
TRBJ1-5,.,TRBV19,CASSIRPNQPQHF,TGTGCCAGTAGTATCCGTCCGAATCAGCCCCAGCATTTT
TRBJ2-7,.,TRBV15,CATSREAGGPMYF,TGTGCCACCAGCAGAGAGGCAGGAGGGCCAATGTACTTC
TRBJ2-7,TRBD2,TRBV28,CASSLASGSRSEQYF,TGTGCCAGCAGTTTAGCCAGCGGGAGTCGTAGCGAGCAGTACTTC
TRBJ2-1,TRBD2,TRBV4-3,CASSQEPRGGNEQFF,TGCGCCAGCAGCCAAGAACCACGGGGGGGCAATGAGCAGTTCTTC
TRBJ1-1,TRBD1,TRBV7-9,CASSRKDRGTEAFF,TGTGCCAGCAGCCGGAAGGACAGGGGCACTGAAGCTTTCTTT
TRBJ1-5,.,TRBV6-5,CASSYSTGVNQPQHF,TGTGCCAGCAGTTACTCCACGGGGGTCAATCAGCCCCAGCATTTT
TRBJ2-7,TRBD2,TRBV6-5,CASRASGGPYEQYF,TGTGCCAGCAGAGCGTCGGGGGGGCCCTACGAGCAGTACTTC